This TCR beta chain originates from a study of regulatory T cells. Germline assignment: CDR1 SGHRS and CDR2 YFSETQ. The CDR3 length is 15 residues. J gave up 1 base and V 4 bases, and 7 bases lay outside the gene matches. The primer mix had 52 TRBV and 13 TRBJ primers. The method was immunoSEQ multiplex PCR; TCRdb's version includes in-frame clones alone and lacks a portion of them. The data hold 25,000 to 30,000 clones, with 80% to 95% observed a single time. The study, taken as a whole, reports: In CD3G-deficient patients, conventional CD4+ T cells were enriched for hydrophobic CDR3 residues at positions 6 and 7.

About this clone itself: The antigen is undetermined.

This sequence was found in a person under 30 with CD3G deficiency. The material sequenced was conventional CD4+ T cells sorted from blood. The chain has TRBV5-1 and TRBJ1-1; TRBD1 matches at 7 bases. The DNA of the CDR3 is TGCGCCAGCAGCCCATTCCGACAGGGGAACACTGAAGCTTTCTTT. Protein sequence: CASSPFRQGNTEAFF.